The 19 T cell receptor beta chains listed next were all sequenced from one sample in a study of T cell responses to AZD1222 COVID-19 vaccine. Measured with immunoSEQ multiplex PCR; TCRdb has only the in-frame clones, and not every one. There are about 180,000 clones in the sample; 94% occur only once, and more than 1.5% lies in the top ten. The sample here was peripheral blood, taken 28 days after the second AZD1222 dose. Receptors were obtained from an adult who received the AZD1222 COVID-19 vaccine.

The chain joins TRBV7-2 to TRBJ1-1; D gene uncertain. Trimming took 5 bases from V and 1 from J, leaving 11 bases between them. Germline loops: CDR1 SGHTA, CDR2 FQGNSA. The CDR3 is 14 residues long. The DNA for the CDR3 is TGTGCCAGCAGCCTTAAGACGGGGAACACTGAAGCTTTCTTT. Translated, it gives CASSLKTGNTEAFF.

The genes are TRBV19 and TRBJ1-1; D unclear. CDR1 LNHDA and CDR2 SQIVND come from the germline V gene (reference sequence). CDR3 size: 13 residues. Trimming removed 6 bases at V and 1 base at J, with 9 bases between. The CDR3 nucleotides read TGTGCCAGTAGCTTGGGAGGGAACACTGAAGCTTTCTTT. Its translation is CASSLGGNTEAFF.

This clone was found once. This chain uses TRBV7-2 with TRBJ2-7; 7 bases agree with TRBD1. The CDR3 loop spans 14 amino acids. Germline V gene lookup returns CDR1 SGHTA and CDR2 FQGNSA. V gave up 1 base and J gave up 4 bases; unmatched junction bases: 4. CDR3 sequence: CASSLEAGGYEQYF. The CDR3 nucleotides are TGTGCCAGCAGCTTAGAGGCAGGGGGTTACGAGCAGTACTTC.

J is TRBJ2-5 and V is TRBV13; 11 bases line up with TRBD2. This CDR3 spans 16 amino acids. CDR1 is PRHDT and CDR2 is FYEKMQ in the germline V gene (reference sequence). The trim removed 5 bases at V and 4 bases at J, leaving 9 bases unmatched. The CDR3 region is CASSARLAGLGETQYF. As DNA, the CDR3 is TGTGCCAGCAGCGCAAGACTAGCGGGGCTAGGAGAGACCCAGTACTTC.

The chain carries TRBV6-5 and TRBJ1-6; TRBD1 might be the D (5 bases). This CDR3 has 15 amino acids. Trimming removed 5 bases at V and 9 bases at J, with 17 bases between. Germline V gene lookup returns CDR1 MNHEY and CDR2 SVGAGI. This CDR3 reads CASSLTGGGSSPLHF. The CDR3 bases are TGTGCCAGCAGTCTAACCGGTGGGGGGAGTTCACCCCTCCACTTT.

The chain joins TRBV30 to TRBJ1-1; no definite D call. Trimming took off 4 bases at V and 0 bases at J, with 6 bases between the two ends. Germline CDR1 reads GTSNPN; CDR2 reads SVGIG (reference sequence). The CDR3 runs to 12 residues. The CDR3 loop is CAWNLLNTEAFF. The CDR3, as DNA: TGTGCCTGGAACCTACTGAACACTGAAGCTTTCTTT.

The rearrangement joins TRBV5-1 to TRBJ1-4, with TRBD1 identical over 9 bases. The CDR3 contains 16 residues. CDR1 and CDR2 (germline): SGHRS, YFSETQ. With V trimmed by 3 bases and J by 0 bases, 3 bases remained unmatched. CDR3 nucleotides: TGCGCCAGCAGCTGGGACAGGGTGGCAACTAATGAAAAACTGTTTTTT. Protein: CASSWDRVATNEKLFF.

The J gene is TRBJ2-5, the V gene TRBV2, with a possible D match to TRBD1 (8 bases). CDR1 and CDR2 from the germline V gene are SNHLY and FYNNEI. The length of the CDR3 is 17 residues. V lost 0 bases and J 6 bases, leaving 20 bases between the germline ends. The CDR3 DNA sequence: TGTGCCAGCAGTGAAGCAGTAACAGGGGGAGGGGGAAAGACCCAGTACTTC. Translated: CASSEAVTGGGGKTQYF. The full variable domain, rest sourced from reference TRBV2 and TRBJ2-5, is EPEVTQTPSHQVTQMGQEVILRCVPISNHLYFYWYRQILGQKVEFLVSFYNNEISEKSEIFDDQFSVERPDGSNFTLKIRSTKLEDSAMYFCASSEAVTGGGGKTQYFGPGTRLLVL.

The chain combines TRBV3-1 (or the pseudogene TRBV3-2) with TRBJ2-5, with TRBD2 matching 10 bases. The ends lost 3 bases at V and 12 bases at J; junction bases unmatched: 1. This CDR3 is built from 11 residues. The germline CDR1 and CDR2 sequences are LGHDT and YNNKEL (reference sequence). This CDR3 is CASSHTSGEYF. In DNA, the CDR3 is TGTGCCAGCAGCCATACTAGCGGGGAGTACTTC.

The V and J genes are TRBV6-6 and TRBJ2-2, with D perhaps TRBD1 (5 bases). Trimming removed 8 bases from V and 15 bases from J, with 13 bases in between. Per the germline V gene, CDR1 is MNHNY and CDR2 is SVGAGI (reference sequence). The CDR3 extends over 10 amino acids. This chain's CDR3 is CASQGANVFF. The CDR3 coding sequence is TGTGCCAGCCAAGGGGCGAACGTGTTTTTT.

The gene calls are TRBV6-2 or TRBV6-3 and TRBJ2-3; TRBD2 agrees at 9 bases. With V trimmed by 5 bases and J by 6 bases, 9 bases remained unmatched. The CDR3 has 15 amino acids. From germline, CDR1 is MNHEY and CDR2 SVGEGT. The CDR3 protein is CASSTQRGAVDTQYF. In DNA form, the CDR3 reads TGTGCCAGCAGTACTCAGCGGGGGGCGGTGGATACGCAGTATTTT.

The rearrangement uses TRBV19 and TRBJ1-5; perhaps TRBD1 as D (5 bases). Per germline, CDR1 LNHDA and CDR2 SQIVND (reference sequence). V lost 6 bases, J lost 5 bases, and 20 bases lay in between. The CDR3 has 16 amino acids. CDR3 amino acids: CASSPGPQQGDQPQHF. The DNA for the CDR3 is TGTGCCAGTAGCCCCGGGCCCCAGCAAGGGGATCAGCCCCAGCATTTT. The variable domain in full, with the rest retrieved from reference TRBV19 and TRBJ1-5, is DGGITQSPKYLFRKEGQNVTLSCEQNLNHDAMYWYRQDPGQGLRLIYYSQIVNDFQKGDIAEGYSVSREKKESFPLTVTSAQKNPTAFYLCASSPGPQQGDQPQHFGDGTRLSIL.

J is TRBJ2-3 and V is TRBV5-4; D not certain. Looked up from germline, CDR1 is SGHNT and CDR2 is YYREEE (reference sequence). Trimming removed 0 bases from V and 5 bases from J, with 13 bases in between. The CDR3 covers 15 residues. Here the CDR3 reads CASSLVGSSRDTQYF. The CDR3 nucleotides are TGTGCCAGCAGCTTGGTTGGGTCCTCGCGAGATACGCAGTATTTT. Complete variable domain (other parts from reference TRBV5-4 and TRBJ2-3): ETGVTQSPTHLIKTRGQQVTLRCSSQSGHNTVSWYQQALGQGPQFIFQYYREEENGRGNFPPRFSGLQFPNYSSELNVNALELDDSALYLCASSLVGSSRDTQYFGPGTRLTVL.

CDR3 DNA sequence: TGTGCCAGCAGTGACTCAGTGAGCTCCTACAATGAGCAGTTCTTC. Translation: CASSDSVSSYNEQFF. The rearrangement uses TRBV6-4 and TRBJ2-1; D not resolved. V lost 0 bases, J lost 0 bases, and 6 bases lay in between. This CDR3 contains 15 residues. Germline V gives CDR1 MRHNA, CDR2 SNTAGT.

CDR3 sequence reads: CASSVGRNNYGYTF. The CDR3, as DNA: TGTGCCAGTAGTGTAGGACGGAATAACTATGGCTACACCTTC. The genes are TRBV19 and TRBJ1-2, with D uncertain. Germline V gene lookup returns CDR1 LNHDA and CDR2 SQIVND (reference sequence). V was trimmed by 5 bases and J by 1 base, leaving 11 bases between them. This CDR3 is built from 14 residues.

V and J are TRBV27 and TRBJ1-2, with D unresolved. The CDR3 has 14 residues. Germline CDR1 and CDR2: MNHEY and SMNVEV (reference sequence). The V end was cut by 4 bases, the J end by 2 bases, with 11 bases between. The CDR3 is CASSSPQDNYGYTF. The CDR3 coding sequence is TGTGCCAGCAGTTCCCCCCAGGACAACTATGGCTACACCTTC.

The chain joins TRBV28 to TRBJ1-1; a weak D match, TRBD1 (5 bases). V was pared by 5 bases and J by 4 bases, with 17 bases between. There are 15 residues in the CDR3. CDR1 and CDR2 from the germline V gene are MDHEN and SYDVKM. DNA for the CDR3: TGTGCCAGCAGTGGGGGTGGAGGTACCACCACTGAAGCTTTCTTT. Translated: CASSGGGGTTTEAFF.

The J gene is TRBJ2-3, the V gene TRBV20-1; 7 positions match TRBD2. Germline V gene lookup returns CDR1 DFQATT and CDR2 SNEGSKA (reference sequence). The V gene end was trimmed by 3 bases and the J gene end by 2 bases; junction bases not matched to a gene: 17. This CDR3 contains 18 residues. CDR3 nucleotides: TGCAGTGCTAGTCCAACCCGGATTGGGGGAGGGTACACAGATACGCAGTATTTT. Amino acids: CSASPTRIGGGYTDTQYF.

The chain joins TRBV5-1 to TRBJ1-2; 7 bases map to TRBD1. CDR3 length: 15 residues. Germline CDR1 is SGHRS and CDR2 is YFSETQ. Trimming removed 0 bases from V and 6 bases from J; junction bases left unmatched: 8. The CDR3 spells CASSLGRGGPHGYTF. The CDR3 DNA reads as TGCGCCAGCAGCTTGGGGCGAGGGGGCCCCCATGGCTACACCTTC.